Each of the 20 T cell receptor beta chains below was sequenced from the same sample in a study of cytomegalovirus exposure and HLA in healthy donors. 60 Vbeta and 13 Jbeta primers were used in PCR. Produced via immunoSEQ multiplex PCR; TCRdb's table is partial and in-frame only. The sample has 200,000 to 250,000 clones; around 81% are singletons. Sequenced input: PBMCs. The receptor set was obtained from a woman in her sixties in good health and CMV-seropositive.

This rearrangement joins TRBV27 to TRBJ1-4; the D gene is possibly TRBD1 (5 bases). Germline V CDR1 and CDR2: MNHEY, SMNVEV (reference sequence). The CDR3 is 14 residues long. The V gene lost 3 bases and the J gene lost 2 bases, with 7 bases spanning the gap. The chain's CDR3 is CASSFQGTNEKLFF. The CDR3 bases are TGTGCCAGCAGTTTCCAGGGTACTAATGAAAAACTGTTTTTT. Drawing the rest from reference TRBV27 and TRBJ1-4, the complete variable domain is EAQVTQNPRYLITVTGKKLTVTCSQNMNHEYMSWYRQDPGLGLRQIYYSMNVEVTDKGDVPEGYKVSRKEKRNFPLILESPSPNQTSLYFCASSFQGTNEKLFFGSGTQLSVL.

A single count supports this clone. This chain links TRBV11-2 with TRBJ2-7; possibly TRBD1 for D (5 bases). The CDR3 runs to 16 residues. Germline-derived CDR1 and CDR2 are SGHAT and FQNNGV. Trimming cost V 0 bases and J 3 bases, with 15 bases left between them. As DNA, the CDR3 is TGTGCCAGCAGCTTAGACATGTCAGGGATTTACTACGAGCAGTACTTC. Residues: CASSLDMSGIYYEQYF.

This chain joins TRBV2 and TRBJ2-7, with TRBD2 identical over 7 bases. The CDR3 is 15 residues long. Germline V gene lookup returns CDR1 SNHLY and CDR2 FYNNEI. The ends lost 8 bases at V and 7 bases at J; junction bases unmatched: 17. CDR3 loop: CASSGSTPVAGEQYF. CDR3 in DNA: TGTGCCAGCTCGGGCTCTACTCCCGTAGCGGGTGAGCAGTACTTC.

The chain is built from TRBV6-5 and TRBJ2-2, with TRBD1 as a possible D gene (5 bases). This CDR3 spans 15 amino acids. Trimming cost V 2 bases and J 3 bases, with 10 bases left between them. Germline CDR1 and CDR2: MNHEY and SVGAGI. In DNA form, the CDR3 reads TGTGCCAGCAGTTACGGGGCAGAATACACCGGGGAGCTGTTTTTT. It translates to CASSYGAEYTGELFF.

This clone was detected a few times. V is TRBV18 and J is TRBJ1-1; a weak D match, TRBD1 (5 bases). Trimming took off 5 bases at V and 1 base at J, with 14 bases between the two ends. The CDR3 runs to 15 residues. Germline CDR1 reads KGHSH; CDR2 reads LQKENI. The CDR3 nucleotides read TGTGCCAGCTCAAGGGGAGGAATTCCGAACACTGAAGCTTTCTTT. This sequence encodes CASSRGGIPNTEAFF. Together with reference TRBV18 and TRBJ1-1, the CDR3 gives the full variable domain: NAGVMQNPRHLVRRRGQEARLRCSPMKGHSHVYWYRQLPEEGLKFMVYLQKENIIDESGMPKERFSAEFPKEGPSILRIQQVVRGDSAAYFCASSRGGIPNTEAFFGQGTRLTVV.

The CDR3 reads CASSPGMTGRSYNEQFF. DNA of the CDR3: TGTGCCAGCTCACCAGGAATGACAGGGCGATCCTACAATGAGCAGTTCTTC. The chain links TRBV18 to TRBJ2-1; 7 bases line up with TRBD1. The germline V gene encodes CDR1 KGHSH and CDR2 LQKENI. This CDR3 comprises 17 residues. V was pared by 2 bases and J by 1 base, with 8 bases of the junction left unmatched.

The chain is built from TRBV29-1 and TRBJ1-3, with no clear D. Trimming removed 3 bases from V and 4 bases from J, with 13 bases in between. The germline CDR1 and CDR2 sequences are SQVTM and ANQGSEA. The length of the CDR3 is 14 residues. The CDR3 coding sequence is TGCAGCGTTGATGGAGGGTTAAAAGGAAACACCATATATTTT. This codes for CSVDGGLKGNTIYF.

The CDR3 nucleotides are TGCGCCAGCAGCCCTAACCGGAGATGGACAGGGGGGCCTAATGAAAAACTGTTTTTT. The encoded protein is CASSPNRRWTGGPNEKLFF. This chain joins TRBV5-1 and TRBJ1-4, with 10 nucleotides matching TRBD1. Germline CDR1 reads SGHRS; CDR2 reads YFSETQ. The CDR3 runs 19 residues. The V gene end was trimmed by 4 bases and the J gene end by 3 bases; junction bases not matched to a gene: 15.

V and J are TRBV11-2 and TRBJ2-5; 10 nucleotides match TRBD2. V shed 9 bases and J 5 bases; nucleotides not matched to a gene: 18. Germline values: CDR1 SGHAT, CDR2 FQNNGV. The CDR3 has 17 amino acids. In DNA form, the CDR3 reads TGTGCCAGTTCCTTGGGCGGCCTAGCGGGAGTGGGGGAGACCCAGTACTTC. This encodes CASSLGGLAGVGETQYF.

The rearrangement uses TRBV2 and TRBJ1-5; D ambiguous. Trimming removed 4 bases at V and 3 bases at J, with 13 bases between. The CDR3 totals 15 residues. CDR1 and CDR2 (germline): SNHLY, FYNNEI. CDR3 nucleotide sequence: TGTGCCAGCAGTGCGGGGAGTTGGGACAATCAGCCCCAGCATTTT. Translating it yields CASSAGSWDNQPQHF.

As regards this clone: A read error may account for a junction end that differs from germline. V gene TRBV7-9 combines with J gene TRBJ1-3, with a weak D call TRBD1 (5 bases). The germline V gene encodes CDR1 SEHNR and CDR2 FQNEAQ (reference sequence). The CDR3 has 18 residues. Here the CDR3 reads CSSSLGGSLGTSGNTIYF. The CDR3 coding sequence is TGTTCCAGCAGCTTGGGGGGTTCATTGGGAACCTCTGGAAACACCATATATTTT.

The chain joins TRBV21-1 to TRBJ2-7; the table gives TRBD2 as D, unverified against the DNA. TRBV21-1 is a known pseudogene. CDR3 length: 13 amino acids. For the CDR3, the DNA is TGTGCCAGCAGAGAGGACGGGAACTACGAGCAGTACTTC. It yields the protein CASREDGNYEQYF.

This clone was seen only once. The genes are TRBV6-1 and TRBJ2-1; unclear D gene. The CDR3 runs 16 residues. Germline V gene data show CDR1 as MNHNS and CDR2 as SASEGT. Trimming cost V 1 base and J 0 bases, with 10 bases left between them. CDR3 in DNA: TGTGCCAGCAGTGAAGACTCATACTTCTCCTACAATGAGCAGTTCTTC. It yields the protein CASSEDSYFSYNEQFF.

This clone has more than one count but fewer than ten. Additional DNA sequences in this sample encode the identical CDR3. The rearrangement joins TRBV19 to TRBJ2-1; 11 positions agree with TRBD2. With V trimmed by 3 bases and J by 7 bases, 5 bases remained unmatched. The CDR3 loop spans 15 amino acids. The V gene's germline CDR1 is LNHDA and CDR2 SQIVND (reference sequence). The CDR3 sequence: CASSILAGGSNEQFF. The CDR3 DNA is TGTGCCAGTAGTATTCTAGCGGGAGGCTCTAATGAGCAGTTCTTC.

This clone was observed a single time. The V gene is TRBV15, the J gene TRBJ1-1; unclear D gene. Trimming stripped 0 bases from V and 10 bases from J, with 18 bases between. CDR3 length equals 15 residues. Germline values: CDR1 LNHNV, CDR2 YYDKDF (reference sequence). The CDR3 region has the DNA TGTGCCACCAGCAGAGATCGAGGCAGGAGGTCGTTAGCTTTCTTT. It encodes CATSRDRGRRSLAFF.

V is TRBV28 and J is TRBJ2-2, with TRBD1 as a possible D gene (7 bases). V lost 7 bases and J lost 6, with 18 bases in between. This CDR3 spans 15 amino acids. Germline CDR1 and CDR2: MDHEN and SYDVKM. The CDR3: CASTVGPGGSGELFF. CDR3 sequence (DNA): TGTGCCAGCACCGTGGGGCCAGGGGGGTCCGGGGAGCTGTTTTTT.

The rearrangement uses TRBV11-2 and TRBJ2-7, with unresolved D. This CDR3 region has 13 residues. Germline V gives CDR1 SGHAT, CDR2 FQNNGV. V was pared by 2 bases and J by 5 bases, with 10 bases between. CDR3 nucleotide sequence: TGTGCCAGCAGCTTATCTCCCCGGGACGAGCAGTACTTC. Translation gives CASSLSPRDEQYF.

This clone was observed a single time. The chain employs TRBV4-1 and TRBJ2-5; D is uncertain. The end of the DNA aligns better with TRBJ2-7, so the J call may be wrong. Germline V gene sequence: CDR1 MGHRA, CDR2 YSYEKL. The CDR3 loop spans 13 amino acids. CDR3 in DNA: TGCGCCAGCAGCCAAGACCCCACCTACGAGCAGTACTTC. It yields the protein CASSQDPTYEQYF.

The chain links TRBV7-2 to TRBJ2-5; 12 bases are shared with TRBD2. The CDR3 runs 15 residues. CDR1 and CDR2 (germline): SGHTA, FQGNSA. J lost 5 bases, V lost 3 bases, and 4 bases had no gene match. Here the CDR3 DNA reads TGTGCCAGCAGCTTTCGACTAGCGGGGGCTGAGACCCAGTACTTC. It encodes CASSFRLAGAETQYF. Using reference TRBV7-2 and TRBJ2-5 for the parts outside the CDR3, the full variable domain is GAGVSQSPSNKVTEKGKDVELRCDPISGHTALYWYRQSLGQGLEFLIYFQGNSAPDKSGLPSDRFSAERTGGSVSTLTIQRTQQEDSAVYLCASSFRLAGAETQYFGPGTRLLVL.

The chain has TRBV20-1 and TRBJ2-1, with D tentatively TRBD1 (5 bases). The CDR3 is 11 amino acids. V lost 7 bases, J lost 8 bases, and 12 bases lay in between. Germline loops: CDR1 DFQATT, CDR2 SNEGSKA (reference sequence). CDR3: CSVRTSDEQFF. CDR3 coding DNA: TGCAGTGTCAGGACATCTGATGAGCAGTTCTTC.